This TCR beta chain was sequenced for a study of T-cell reconstitution after alpha-beta-depleted transplantation in children. CDR3 size: 15 residues. Germline values: CDR1 SGHNT, CDR2 YYREEE (reference sequence). V lost 4 bases to trimming and J lost 5 bases; unmatched junction nucleotides: 6. This clonotype has a handful of counts. Preparation of the TCRbeta library was carried out with unique molecular identifiers. TCRdb recomputed calls from the PCR reads with MiXCR, one row per CDR3 protein. The table shows about 610,000 distinct CDR3 sequences, with 10% to 13% occurring only once. Sequencing used PBMCs from the stem cell graft donor, obtained from the stem cell graft. The chain couples TRBV5-4 to TRBJ2-2; 9 bases are a match to TRBD1. The TCR comes from a human donor who donated a stem cell graft to a child with acute myeloid leukemia. The CDR3 reads CASSTRDRVTGELFF. CDR3 sequence (DNA): TGTGCCAGCAGCACCCGGGACAGGGTGACCGGGGAGCTGTTTTTT.